A single sample gave rise to the 13 T cell receptor beta chains below, sequenced in a study of blood T cell repertoires in COVID-19. Sequencing was performed with immunoSEQ multiplex PCR; in TCRdb, only in-frame clones are kept and a portion is missing. Of some 240,000 clones in the sample, approximately 86% were seen once. The sample taken for sequencing was peripheral blood. The receptors were sampled from a man aged 60-69 years who had recovered from COVID-19.

The chain has TRBV5-1 and TRBJ1-3; D is unresolved. The CDR3 consists of 14 residues. Germline V lookup: CDR1 SGHRS, CDR2 YFSETQ. Between the trimmed V and J ends, which lost 0 bases and 0 bases, there was a span of 4 bases. The CDR3 nucleotides read TGCGCCAGCAGCTTGGAAGCCTCTGGAAACACCATATATTTT. Protein sequence: CASSLEASGNTIYF.

This chain connects TRBV6-5 to TRBJ1-5; 9 positions match TRBD1. The length of the CDR3 is 13 residues. The V segment lost 10 bases and the J segment 2 bases; nucleotides outside the gene matches: 3. Germline V gene sequence: CDR1 MNHEY, CDR2 SVGAGI. CDR3 DNA sequence: TGTGCCACCAGGGACAGGGGCAATCAGCCCCAGCATTTT. Translating it yields CATRDRGNQPQHF.

V gene TRBV6-6 combines with J gene TRBJ1-2; D perhaps matches TRBD1 (6 bases). Germline CDR1 MNHNY, CDR2 SVGAGI (reference sequence). The CDR3 runs 12 residues. The V end was cut by 8 bases, the J end by 2 bases, with 9 bases between. In nucleotides, the CDR3 is TGTGCCAGCCAGGGGCAAAACTATGGCTACACCTTC. It codes for CASQGQNYGYTF.

The V and J genes are TRBV5-5 and TRBJ1-3, with D perhaps TRBD1 (5 bases). The V gene lost 0 bases and the J gene lost 6 bases, with 22 bases spanning the gap. The CDR3 extends over 18 amino acids. Germline V lookup: CDR1 SGHKS, CDR2 YYEKEE (reference sequence). The CDR3 region has the DNA TGTGCCAGCAGCTTGGGGCCACTCCTTAAGGGGATGGAAAACACCATATATTTT. Its translation is CASSLGPLLKGMENTIYF. Together with reference TRBV5-5 and TRBJ1-3, the CDR3 gives the full variable domain: DAGVTQSPTHLIKTRGQQVTLRCSPISGHKSVSWYQQVLGQGPQFIFQYYEKEERGRGNFPDRFSARQFPNYSSELNVNALLLGDSALYLCASSLGPLLKGMENTIYFGEGSWLTVV.

This clone was found a few times. The V and J genes are TRBV7-2 and TRBJ1-1; D is unclear. Trimming cost V 3 bases and J 3 bases, with 11 bases left between them. Per germline, CDR1 SGHTA and CDR2 FQGNSA. This CDR3 has 14 residues. The CDR3 loop is CASSFGGGHTEAFF. The CDR3 DNA is TGTGCCAGCAGCTTTGGTGGAGGGCACACTGAAGCTTTCTTT.

CDR3 bases: TGTGCCACCGCTAAAGGCGGCTACAATGAGCAGTTCTTC. Protein sequence: CATAKGGYNEQFF. The gene calls are TRBV24-1 and TRBJ2-1; D is uncertain. Germline assignment: CDR1 KGHDR and CDR2 SFDVKD. The CDR3 is 13 residues long. V gave up 9 bases and J gave up 3 bases, with 11 bases separating them.

The chain recombines TRBV11-2 with TRBJ2-3, with 7 bases identical to TRBD2. The CDR3 covers 15 residues. V was pared by 5 bases and J by 2 bases, with 7 bases of the junction left unmatched. Germline CDR1 and CDR2: SGHAT and FQNNGV. DNA of the CDR3: TGTGCCAGCAGCCCCCCGGGACTATCCACAGATACGCAGTATTTT. It is translated as CASSPPGLSTDTQYF.

A single count supports this clone. The rearrangement uses TRBV2 and TRBJ2-6; D is possibly TRBD2 (5 bases). The CDR3 contains 15 residues. V lost 5 bases, J lost 2 bases, and 10 bases lay in between. Germline loops: CDR1 SNHLY, CDR2 FYNNEI. DNA for the CDR3: TGTGCCAGCAGTAAGGACTGGACTGGGGCCAACGTCCTGACTTTC. This sequence encodes CASSKDWTGANVLTF.

J is TRBJ2-2 and V is TRBV30; 7 bases are a match to TRBD2. The CDR3 is made up of 18 amino acids. The V segment lost 3 bases and the J segment 1 base; nucleotides outside the gene matches: 14. Germline CDR1 reads GTSNPN; CDR2 reads SVGIG (reference sequence). CDR3 nucleotides: TGTGCCTGGAGCGATTCTTTTTATGGGGGGGAGAACACCGGGGAGCTGTTTTTT. As protein: CAWSDSFYGGENTGELFF.

Here the CDR3 reads CASSEPPGGSYEQYV. CDR3 sequence (DNA): TGCGCCAGCAGTGAACCCCCGGGTGGTTCCTACGAGCAGTACGTC. This chain connects TRBV10-1 to TRBJ2-7; D ambiguous. The CDR3 totals 15 residues. The V end was cut by 3 bases, the J end by 1 base, with 13 bases between. Germline CDR1 reads WNHNN; CDR2 reads SYGVQD (reference sequence).

This clone is labeled as hyperexpanded. Other nucleotide sequences in the sample specify the same CDR3. V usage is TRBV30 and J usage is TRBJ1-1; D gene uncertain. The germline gives CDR1 GTSNPN, CDR2 SVGIG (reference sequence). Trimming took off 1 base at V and 5 bases at J, with 8 bases between the two ends. This CDR3 contains 12 residues. As DNA, the CDR3 is TGTGCCTGGAGTGCCGGAGGTACTGAAGCTTTCTTT. Amino acid sequence: CAWSAGGTEAFF.

This sequence joins TRBV12-3 or TRBV12-4 and TRBJ1-2; TRBD1 matches 7 bases. J lost 3 bases, V lost 6 bases, and 4 bases had no gene match. This CDR3 has 13 residues. The CDR3 loop is CASRAQGDYGYTF. CDR3 nucleotides: TGTGCCAGCAGAGCTCAGGGGGACTATGGCTACACCTTC.

V and J are TRBV7-2 and TRBJ2-3, with D unclear. Germline V gene data show CDR1 as SGHTA and CDR2 as FQGNSA. V lost 5 bases, J lost 3 bases, and 12 bases lay in between. The CDR3 is made up of 14 amino acids. The CDR3 region has the DNA TGTGCCAGCAGCCTGGGCGTACATACAGATACGCAGTATTTT. Translated, it gives CASSLGVHTDTQYF.